What follows are 5 T cell receptor beta chains derived from one specimen sequenced in a study of T cells in Graves' hyperthyroidism and ophthalmopathy (dated by TCRdb to the late 2010s). Library creation used multiplex PCR. Data came from an Illumina HiSeq 2000. Amplification of TCR beta CDR3 regions was carried out from RNA transcripts. For the first round of RT-PCR on the TCR CDR3, the HTBI primer set was used together with the Qiagen OneStep RT-PCR kit. TCRdb reprocessed the public reads (quality trimming at Q25 with fastp, clone calling with MiXCR) and kept in-frame beta chains. All rows with the same CDR3 protein become a single entry with the most common DNA and genes. Here the sample has 370,000 or so distinct CDR3 sequences; 20% to 30% occur a single time. 73% of the sample rests with the top ten. The material sequenced was blood. All receptors derive from a man aged 45-60 years with Graves' hyperthyroidism.

This clonotype occurred many times. The V gene is TRBV6-1, the J gene TRBJ2-7, with TRBD1 matching over 8 bases. V lost 4 bases and J lost 3; bases outside the gene matches: 8. CDR1 and CDR2 (germline): MNHNS, SASEGT. This CDR3 spans 15 amino acids. The chain's CDR3 is CASSVRDRLFYEQYF. As DNA, the CDR3 is TGTGCCAGCAGTGTCCGGGACAGGCTCTTCTACGAGCAGTACTTC.

The chain combines TRBV5-5 with TRBJ1-1, with D possibly matching TRBD1 (5 bases). With 9 bases removed from V and 3 bases from J, the gap between germline ends came to 18 bases. CDR1 and CDR2 from the germline V gene are SGHKS and YYEKEE (reference sequence). The CDR3 runs 14 residues. This CDR3 reads CANRQDIEHTEAFF. The DNA for the CDR3 is TGTGCCAACAGGCAGGACATTGAGCACACTGAAGCTTTCTTT.

Here the CDR3 reads CSVRPGQGNEKLFF. The CDR3 coding sequence is TGCAGCGTAAGACCGGGACAGGGTAATGAAAAACTGTTTTTT. The chain uses TRBV29-1 and TRBJ1-4, with 9 nucleotides matching TRBD1. After removal of 6 bases from V and 4 bases from J, the junction contained 6 bases not matched to a gene. This CDR3 has 14 amino acids. Germline V gives CDR1 SQVTM, CDR2 ANQGSEA.

The rearrangement joins TRBV20-1 to TRBJ2-7; D is unresolved. Germline V gives CDR1 DFQATT, CDR2 SNEGSKA (reference sequence). There are 14 residues in the CDR3. Trimming removed 6 bases from V and 2 bases from J, with 17 bases in between. CDR3 sequence reads: CSARVPGSPYEQYF. The CDR3 coding sequence is TGCAGTGCCCGGGTCCCCGGATCCCCCTACGAGCAGTACTTC.

This clonotype turned up a few times. The CDR3 spells CASGDRGVNYGYTF. The CDR3 nucleotides are TGTGCCAGCGGGGACAGGGGAGTAAACTATGGCTACACCTTC. The chain has TRBV28 and TRBJ1-2, with 10 bases matching TRBD1. The CDR3 runs 14 residues. In germline, CDR1 is MDHEN, CDR2 SYDVKM. The ends lost 8 bases at V and 2 bases at J; junction bases unmatched: 5.